These 13 T cell receptor beta chains were sequenced from one sample in a study of blood T cell repertoires in COVID-19. Clones were sequenced by immunoSEQ multiplex PCR, and TCRdb holds only the in-frame ones, with some missing. The table records approximately 270,000 clones, around 81% of them present only once. The material sequenced was peripheral blood. These receptor sequences come from a person in their 70s with COVID-19, enrolled during active disease.

The CDR3 coding sequence is TGTGCCGGTACGGGAGGGGGAGGTGGAAACACCATATATTTT. It is translated as CAGTGGGGGNTIYF. This rearrangement joins TRBV3-1 (or the pseudogene TRBV3-2) to TRBJ1-3; D possibly corresponds to TRBD1 (6 bases). This CDR3 has 14 residues. CDR1 and CDR2 from the germline V gene are LGHDT and YNNKEL (reference sequence). The germline V and J ends were trimmed by 11 bases and 3 bases, with 17 bases remaining between them.

The chain is built from TRBV5-1 and TRBJ1-2; 11 bases line up with TRBD1. The CDR3 covers 15 residues. In germline, CDR1 is SGHRS, CDR2 YFSETQ. V lost 4 bases and J lost 4; bases outside the gene matches: 6. CDR3 DNA sequence: TGCGCCAGCAGCCCTGGACAGGGGGCAAGCTATGGCTACACCTTC. Translating it yields CASSPGQGASYGYTF. The variable domain in full, with the rest retrieved from reference TRBV5-1 and TRBJ1-2, is KAGVTQTPRYLIKTRGQQVTLSCSPISGHRSVSWYQQTPGQGLQFLFEYFSETQRNKGNFPGRFSGRQFSNSRSEMNVSTLELGDSALYLCASSPGQGASYGYTFGSGTRLTVV.

The V call is TRBV4-3, the J call TRBJ2-1; D may be TRBD2 (6 bases). Trimming cost V 3 bases and J 1 base, with 19 bases left between them. This CDR3 region has 18 residues. The germline V gene has CDR1 LGHNA and CDR2 YSLEER. For the CDR3, the DNA is TGCGCCAGCAGCCACGCCCTGGGAGGCGGGATGTCCTACAATGAGCAGTTCTTC. It translates to CASSHALGGGMSYNEQFF.

This clone was seen more than once but under ten times. This rearrangement joins TRBV19 to TRBJ2-5, with D perhaps TRBD2 (6 bases). V lost 6 bases and J 4 bases, leaving 15 bases between the germline ends. The CDR3 runs to 14 residues. CDR1 LNHDA and CDR2 SQIVND come from the germline V gene (reference sequence). CDR3: CASSGGPGRETQYF. CDR3 sequence (DNA): TGTGCCAGTAGCGGGGGACCGGGGCGAGAGACCCAGTACTTC. Full variable domain (missing parts from reference TRBV19 and TRBJ2-5): DGGITQSPKYLFRKEGQNVTLSCEQNLNHDAMYWYRQDPGQGLRLIYYSQIVNDFQKGDIAEGYSVSREKKESFPLTVTSAQKNPTAFYLCASSGGPGRETQYFGPGTRLLVL.

This rearrangement joins TRBV4-3 to TRBJ1-1; D possibly corresponds to TRBD1 (5 bases). V was pared by 5 bases and J by 5 bases, with 12 bases between. The germline V gene encodes CDR1 LGHNA and CDR2 YSLEER. The CDR3 has 13 residues. CDR3: CASSAVGGTEAFF. CDR3 nucleotide sequence: TGCGCCAGCAGCGCGGTGGGGGGAACTGAAGCTTTCTTT.

The genes are TRBV6-4 and TRBJ2-2; possible D gene TRBD1, 5 bases. Germline CDR1 reads MRHNA; CDR2 reads SNTAGT. Trimming pared 8 bases from V and 1 base from J, leaving 11 bases between. The CDR3 spans 14 residues. The CDR3 region is CASRMDKNTGELFF. The CDR3 nucleotides are TGTGCCAGCCGTATGGACAAGAACACCGGGGAGCTGTTTTTT.

The chain is built from TRBV30 and TRBJ1-6, with TRBD1 identical over 10 bases. V was pared by 5 bases and J by 9 bases, with 4 bases of the junction left unmatched. The CDR3 extends over 13 amino acids. Germline V lookup: CDR1 GTSNPN, CDR2 SVGIG (reference sequence). CDR3 bases: TGTGCCTGGGGGGACAGGGGTGCTTCACCCCTCCACTTT. Protein: CAWGDRGASPLHF.

The chain employs TRBV7-3 and TRBJ2-1; D is undetermined. The CDR3 contains 13 residues. Germline V CDR1 and CDR2: SGHTA, FQGTGA. V lost 1 base and J lost 3, with 4 bases in between. CDR3 nucleotide sequence: TGTGCCAGCAGCTTAAACAGCTACAATGAGCAGTTCTTC. This codes for CASSLNSYNEQFF. The full variable domain, in which reference TRBV7-3 and TRBJ2-1 provide the parts outside the CDR3, is GAGVSQTPSNKVTEKGKYVELRCDPISGHTALYWYRQSLGQGPEFLIYFQGTGAADDSGLPNDRFFAVRPEGSVSTLKIQRTERGDSAVYLCASSLNSYNEQFFGPGTRLTVL.

This clone showed up just a few times. The chain is built from TRBV6-6 and TRBJ2-7, with 11 bases lining up with TRBD2. The J segment lost 7 bases and the V segment lost 6 bases, leaving 8 bases of the junction unmatched. Looked up from germline, CDR1 is MNHNY and CDR2 is SVGAGI (reference sequence). The CDR3 sequence is 14 residues long. The CDR3 bases are TGTGCCAGCAGAAGTAGCGGGGGGGCGGGGGAGCAGTACTTC. Amino acid sequence: CASRSSGGAGEQYF.

The chain is built from TRBV27 and TRBJ2-3; TRBD2 might be the D (5 bases). The V end lost 5 bases, the J end lost 8 bases, and 11 bases lay between the germline ends. The CDR3 runs to 12 residues. Germline values: CDR1 MNHEY, CDR2 SMNVEV (reference sequence). For the CDR3, the DNA is TGTGCCAGCAGTATTAGCGCTGGTACGCAGTATTTT. As protein: CASSISAGTQYF.

The gene calls are TRBV6-1 and TRBJ1-1; D call uncertain. V was pared by 0 bases and J by 3 bases, with 8 bases between. The V gene's germline CDR1 is MNHNS and CDR2 SASEGT. The CDR3 is 14 residues long. CDR3 in DNA: TGTGCCAGCAGTGAAGCGCTTCGAGACACTGAAGCTTTCTTT. It yields the protein CASSEALRDTEAFF.

The gene calls are TRBV11-2 and TRBJ2-7, with 7 bases lining up with TRBD1. The CDR3 consists of 15 residues. In germline, CDR1 is SGHAT, CDR2 FQNNGV. The V and J ends lost 5 bases and 0 bases, in that order; junction bases with no gene match: 7. The CDR3 region is CASSTGQAGSYEQYF. The CDR3 DNA reads TGTGCCAGCAGCACCGGACAGGCCGGCTCCTACGAGCAGTACTTC.

The rearrangement links TRBV6-6 to TRBJ1-3; 9 bases agree with TRBD1. CDR1 and CDR2 from the germline V gene are MNHNY and SVGAGI (reference sequence). There are 13 residues in the CDR3. J was trimmed by 7 bases and V by 6 bases; bases with no gene match: 4. The CDR3 DNA sequence: TGTGCCAGCAGCCACGGACAGGGGAACACCATATATTTT. Its protein is CASSHGQGNTIYF.